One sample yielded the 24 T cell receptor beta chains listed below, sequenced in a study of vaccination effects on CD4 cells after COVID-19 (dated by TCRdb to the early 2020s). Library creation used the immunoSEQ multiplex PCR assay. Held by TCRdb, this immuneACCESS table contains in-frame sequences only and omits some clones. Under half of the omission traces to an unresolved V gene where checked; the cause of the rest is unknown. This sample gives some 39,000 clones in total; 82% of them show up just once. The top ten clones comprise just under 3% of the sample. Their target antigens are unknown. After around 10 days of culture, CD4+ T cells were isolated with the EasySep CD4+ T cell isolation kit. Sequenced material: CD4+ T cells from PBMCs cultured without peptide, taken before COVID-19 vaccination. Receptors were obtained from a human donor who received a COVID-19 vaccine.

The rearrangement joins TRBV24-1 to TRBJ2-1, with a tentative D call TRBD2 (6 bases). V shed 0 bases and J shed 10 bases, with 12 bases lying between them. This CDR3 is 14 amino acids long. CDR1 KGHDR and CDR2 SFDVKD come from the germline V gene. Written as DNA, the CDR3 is TGTGCCACCAGTGATTTGTGGGGGGTCGGAGAGCAGTTCTTC. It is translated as CATSDLWGVGEQFF.

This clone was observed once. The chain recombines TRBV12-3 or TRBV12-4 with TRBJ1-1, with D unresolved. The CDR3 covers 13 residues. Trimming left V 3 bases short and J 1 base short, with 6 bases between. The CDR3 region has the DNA TGTGCCAGCAGTTTCGGTGAGAACACTGAAGCTTTCTTT. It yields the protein CASSFGENTEAFF.

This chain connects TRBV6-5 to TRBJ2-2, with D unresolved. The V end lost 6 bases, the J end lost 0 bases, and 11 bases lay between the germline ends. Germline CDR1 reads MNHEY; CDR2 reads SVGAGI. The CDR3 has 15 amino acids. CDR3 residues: CASSQRQANTGELFF. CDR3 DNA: TGTGCCAGCAGCCAGAGGCAGGCGAACACCGGGGAGCTGTTTTTT.

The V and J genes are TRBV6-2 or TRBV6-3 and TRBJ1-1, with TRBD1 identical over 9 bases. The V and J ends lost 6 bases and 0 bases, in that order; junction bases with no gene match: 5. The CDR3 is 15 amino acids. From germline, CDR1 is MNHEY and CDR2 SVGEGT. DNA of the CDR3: TGTGCCAGCAGCCCGAGGGACAGGGTGAACACTGAAGCTTTCTTT. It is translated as CASSPRDRVNTEAFF.

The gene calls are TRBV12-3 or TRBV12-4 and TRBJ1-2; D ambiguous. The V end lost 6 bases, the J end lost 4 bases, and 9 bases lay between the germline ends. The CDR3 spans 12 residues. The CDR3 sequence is CASSHNPYGYTF. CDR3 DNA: TGTGCCAGCAGCCATAATCCCTATGGCTACACCTTC.

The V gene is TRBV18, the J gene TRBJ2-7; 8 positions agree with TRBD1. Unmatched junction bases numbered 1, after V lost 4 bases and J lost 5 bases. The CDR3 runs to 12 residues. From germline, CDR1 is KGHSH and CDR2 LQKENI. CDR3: CASSLTGDEQYV. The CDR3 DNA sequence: TGTGCCAGCTCACTGACAGGGGACGAGCAGTACGTC.

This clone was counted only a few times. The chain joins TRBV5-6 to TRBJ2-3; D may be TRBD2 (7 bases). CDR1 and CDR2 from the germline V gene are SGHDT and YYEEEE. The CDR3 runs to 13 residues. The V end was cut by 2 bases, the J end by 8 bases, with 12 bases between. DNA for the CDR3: TGTGCCAGCAGCTTAGGGGGGGGTGCTACGCAGTATTTT. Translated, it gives CASSLGGGATQYF. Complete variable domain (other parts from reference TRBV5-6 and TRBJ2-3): DAGVTQSPTHLIKTRGQQVTLRCSPKSGHDTVSWYQQALGQGPQFIFQYYEEEERQRGNFPDRFSGHQFPNYSSELNVNALLLGDSALYLCASSLGGGATQYFGPGTRLTVL.

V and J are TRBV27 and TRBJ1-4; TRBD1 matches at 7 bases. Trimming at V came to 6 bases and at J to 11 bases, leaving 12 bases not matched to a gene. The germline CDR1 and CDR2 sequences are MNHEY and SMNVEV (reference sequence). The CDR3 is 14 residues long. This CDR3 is CASRSTGSVGKLFF. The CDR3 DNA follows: TGTGCCAGCAGATCGACAGGGAGTGTAGGGAAACTGTTTTTT.

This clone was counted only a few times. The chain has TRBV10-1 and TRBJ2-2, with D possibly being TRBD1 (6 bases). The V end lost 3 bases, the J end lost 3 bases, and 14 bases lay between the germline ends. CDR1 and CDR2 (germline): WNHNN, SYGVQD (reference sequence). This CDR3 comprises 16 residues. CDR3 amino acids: CASSERTVVDTGELFF. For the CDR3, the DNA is TGCGCCAGCAGTGAAAGGACAGTGGTGGACACCGGGGAGCTGTTTTTT.

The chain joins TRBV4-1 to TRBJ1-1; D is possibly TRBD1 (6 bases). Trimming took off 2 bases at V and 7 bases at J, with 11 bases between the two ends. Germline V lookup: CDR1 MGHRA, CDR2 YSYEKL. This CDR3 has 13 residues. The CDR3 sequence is CASSQNRGLEAFF. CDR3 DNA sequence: TGCGCCAGCAGCCAAAACCGGGGGCTTGAAGCTTTCTTT.

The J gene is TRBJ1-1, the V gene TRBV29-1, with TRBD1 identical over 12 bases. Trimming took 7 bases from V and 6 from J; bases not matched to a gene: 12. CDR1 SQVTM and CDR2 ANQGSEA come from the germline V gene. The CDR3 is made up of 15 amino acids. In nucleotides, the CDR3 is TGCAGCGCCGGGGGACAGGGGGCGCGTGGATCTGAAGCTTTCTTT. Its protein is CSAGGQGARGSEAFF.

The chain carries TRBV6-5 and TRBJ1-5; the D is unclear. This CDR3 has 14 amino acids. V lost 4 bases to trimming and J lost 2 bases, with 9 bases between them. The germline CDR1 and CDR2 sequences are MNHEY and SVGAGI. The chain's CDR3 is CASSSTAGNQPQHF. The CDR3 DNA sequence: TGTGCCAGCAGTTCCACGGCGGGCAATCAGCCCCAGCATTTT.

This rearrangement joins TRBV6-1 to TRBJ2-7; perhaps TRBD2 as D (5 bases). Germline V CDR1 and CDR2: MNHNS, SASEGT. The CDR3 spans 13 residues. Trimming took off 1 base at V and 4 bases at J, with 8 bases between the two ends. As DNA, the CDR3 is TGTGCCAGCAGTGAAGTGTGGAGGTACGAGCAGTACGTC. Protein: CASSEVWRYEQYV.

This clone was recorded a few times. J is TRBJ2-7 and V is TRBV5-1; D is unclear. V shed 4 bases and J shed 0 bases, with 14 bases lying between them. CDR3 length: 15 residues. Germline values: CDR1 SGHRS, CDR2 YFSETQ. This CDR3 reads CASSRGTTSSYEQYV. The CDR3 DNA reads TGCGCCAGCAGCCGAGGAACTACCAGCTCCTACGAGCAGTACGTC.

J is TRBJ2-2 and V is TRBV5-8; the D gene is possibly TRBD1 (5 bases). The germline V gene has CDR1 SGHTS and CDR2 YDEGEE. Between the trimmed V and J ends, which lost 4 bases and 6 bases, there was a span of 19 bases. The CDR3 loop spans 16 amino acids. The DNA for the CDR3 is TGTGCCAGCAGCATGGGGCTGACAGCCGGACCCGGGGAGCTGTTTTTT. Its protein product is CASSMGLTAGPGELFF.

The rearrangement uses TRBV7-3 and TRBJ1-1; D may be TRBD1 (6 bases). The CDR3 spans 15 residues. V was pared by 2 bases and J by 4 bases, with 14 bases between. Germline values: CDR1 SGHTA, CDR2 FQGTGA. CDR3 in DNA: TGTGCCAGCAGCTTATGGGGGGTCAGGGGCACTGAAGCTTTCTTT. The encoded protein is CASSLWGVRGTEAFF.

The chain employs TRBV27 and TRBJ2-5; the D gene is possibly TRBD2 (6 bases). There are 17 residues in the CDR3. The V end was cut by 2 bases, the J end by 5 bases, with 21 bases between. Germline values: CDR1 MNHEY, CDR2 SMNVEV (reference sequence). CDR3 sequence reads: CASSLLGSGGLTETQYF. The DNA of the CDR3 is TGTGCCAGCAGTTTACTAGGGTCCGGGGGTTTGACGGAGACCCAGTACTTC.

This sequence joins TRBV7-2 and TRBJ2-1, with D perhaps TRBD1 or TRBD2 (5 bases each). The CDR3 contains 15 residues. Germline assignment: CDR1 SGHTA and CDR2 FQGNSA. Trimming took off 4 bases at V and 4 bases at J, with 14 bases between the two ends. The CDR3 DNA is TGTGCCAGCAGCTCATCCGGGACCCGGTACAATGAGCAGTTCTTC. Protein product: CASSSSGTRYNEQFF.

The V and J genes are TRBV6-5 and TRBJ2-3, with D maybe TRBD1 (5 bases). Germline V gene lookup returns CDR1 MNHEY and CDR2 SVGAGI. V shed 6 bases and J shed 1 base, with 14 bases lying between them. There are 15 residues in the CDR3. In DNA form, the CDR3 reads TGTGCCAGCAGAACAGGCATGTGGGGCACAGATACGCAGTATTTT. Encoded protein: CASRTGMWGTDTQYF.

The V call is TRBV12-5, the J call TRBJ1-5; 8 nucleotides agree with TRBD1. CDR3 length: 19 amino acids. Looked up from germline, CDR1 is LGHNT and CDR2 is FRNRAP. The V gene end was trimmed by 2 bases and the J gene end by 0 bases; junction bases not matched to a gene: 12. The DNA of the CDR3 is TGTGCTAGTGGTTTGTGGGTGCAGGGGGCAGGAGGTAGCAATCAGCCCCAGCATTTT. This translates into CASGLWVQGAGGSNQPQHF.

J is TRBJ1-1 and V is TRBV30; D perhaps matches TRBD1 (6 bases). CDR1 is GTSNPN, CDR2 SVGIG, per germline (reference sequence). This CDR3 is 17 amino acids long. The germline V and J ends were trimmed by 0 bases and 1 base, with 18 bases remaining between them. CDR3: CAWSVSRGDLWNTEAFF. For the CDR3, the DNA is TGTGCCTGGAGTGTATCCAGGGGCGACCTATGGAACACTGAAGCTTTCTTT.

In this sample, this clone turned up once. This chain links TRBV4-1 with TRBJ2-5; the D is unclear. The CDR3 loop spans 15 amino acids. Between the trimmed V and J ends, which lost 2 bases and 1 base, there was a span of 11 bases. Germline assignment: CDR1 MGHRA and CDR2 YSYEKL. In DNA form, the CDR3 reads TGCGCCAGCAGCCAATTGCCAGGCCTCCAAGAGACCCAGTACTTC. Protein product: CASSQLPGLQETQYF.

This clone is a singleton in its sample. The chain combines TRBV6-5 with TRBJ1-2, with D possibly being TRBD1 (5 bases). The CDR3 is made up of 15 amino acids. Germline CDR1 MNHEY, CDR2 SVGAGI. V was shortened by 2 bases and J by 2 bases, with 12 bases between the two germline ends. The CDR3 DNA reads TGTGCCAGCAGTTACCTAGGGACGGCGAACTATGGCTACACCTTC. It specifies CASSYLGTANYGYTF.

The CDR3 sequence: CSVVRTVLMNTEAFF. The DNA for the CDR3 is TGCAGCGTTGTAAGGACCGTCCTCATGAACACTGAAGCTTTCTTT. The chain recombines TRBV29-1 with TRBJ1-1; unclear D gene. The germline gives CDR1 SQVTM, CDR2 ANQGSEA. The ends were cut back, 4 bases at V and 0 bases at J, with 15 bases in the middle. This CDR3 is built from 15 residues.